Shown below are 12 T cell receptor beta chains from a single sample sequenced in a study of blood T cells in healthy people across ages. A second PCR, run for about 7 to 11 cycles, used a sample-barcoded 5' primer plus a J-beta primer mix. Using its own MiXCR run on the 5' RACE reads, TCRdb lists one record per CDR3 protein. The table has hundreds of thousands of distinct CDR3 sequences, 58% seen once. Sequencing was done on a sample of blood. Receptors originate from a man in his 60s in good health.

The chain recombines TRBV11-2 with TRBJ1-6; a weak D match, TRBD1 (5 bases). Germline V CDR1 and CDR2: SGHAT, FQNNGV. The CDR3 length is 13 residues. The ends were cut back, 5 bases at V and 12 bases at J, with 14 bases in the middle. The CDR3 loop reads CASSLVLGGPLHF. CDR3 coding DNA: TGTGCCAGCAGCCTTGTCCTGGGGGGACCCCTCCACTTT.

The rearrangement links TRBV20-1 to TRBJ1-4; TRBD1 aligns across 8 bases. There are 16 residues in the CDR3. CDR1 is DFQATT, CDR2 SNEGSKA, per germline (reference sequence). The junction had 16 bases not matched to a gene; V was cut back by 6 bases and J by 7 bases. The CDR3 bases are TGCAGTGCACGGCCTGGCGACAGGGGAGTGGTTGAAAAACTGTTTTTT. Its protein is CSARPGDRGVVEKLFF.

CDR3 DNA sequence: TGCAGCGTTGATGAGGCTAGCGGGGGCACAGATACGCAGTATTTT. Protein sequence: CSVDEASGGTDTQYF. The rearrangement uses TRBV29-1 and TRBJ2-3; 9 bases fit TRBD2. The CDR3 spans 15 residues. From germline, CDR1 is SQVTM and CDR2 ANQGSEA. Trimming removed 3 bases from V and 1 base from J; junction bases left unmatched: 5.

The chain uses TRBV20-1 and TRBJ2-7; D is possibly TRBD1 (5 bases). With 0 bases removed from V and 1 base from J, the gap between germline ends came to 13 bases. CDR1 and CDR2 from the germline V gene are DFQATT and SNEGSKA (reference sequence). The CDR3 has 15 amino acids. CDR3 sequence: CSARDPRGASYEQYF. CDR3 DNA: TGCAGTGCTAGAGATCCTCGTGGGGCTTCCTACGAGCAGTACTTC.

The chain joins TRBV19 to TRBJ2-7; D uncertain. Trimming took 1 base from V and 1 from J, leaving 5 bases between them. This CDR3 has 13 amino acids. Looked up from germline, CDR1 is LNHDA and CDR2 is SQIVND (reference sequence). For the CDR3, the DNA is TGTGCCAGTAGTATAGTTGGGTCCTACGAGCAGTACTTC. Its protein product is CASSIVGSYEQYF.

This clonotype appeared a few times. The V gene is TRBV5-1, the J gene TRBJ1-1, with 12 bases that match TRBD1. The CDR3 contains 16 residues. Germline-derived CDR1 and CDR2 are SGHRS and YFSETQ. V lost 3 bases and J lost 1; bases outside the gene matches: 4. CDR3 sequence (DNA): TGCGCCAGCAGCTATGGGGACAGGGGGCAGAACACTGAAGCTTTCTTT. Translation: CASSYGDRGQNTEAFF.

This chain uses TRBV29-1 with TRBJ2-1; D may be TRBD2 (5 bases). V lost 3 bases, J lost 1 base, and 13 bases lay in between. CDR3 length: 15 residues. Germline-derived CDR1 and CDR2 are SQVTM and ANQGSEA. The CDR3 DNA reads TGCAGCGTTGAGGAACTAGTGGGGTCCTACAATGAGCAGTTCTTC. Translation gives CSVEELVGSYNEQFF.

This clonotype showed up just a few times. V is TRBV11-2 and J is TRBJ2-5; 7 bases are shared with TRBD2. Germline V gene sequence: CDR1 SGHAT, CDR2 FQNNGV. V lost 1 base to trimming and J lost 5 bases; unmatched junction nucleotides: 7. The length of the CDR3 is 15 residues. The CDR3: CASSLGLGGRETQYF. Written as DNA, the CDR3 is TGTGCCAGCAGCTTAGGTCTCGGGGGGAGGGAGACCCAGTACTTC. Supplemented by reference TRBV11-2 and TRBJ2-5, the full variable domain reads EAGVAQSPRYKIIEKRQSVAFWCNPISGHATLYWYQQILGQGPKLLIQFQNNGVVDDSQLPKDRFSAERLKGVDSTLKIQPAKLEDSAVYLCASSLGLGGRETQYFGPGTRLLVL.

V is TRBV6-1 and J is TRBJ1-1; a weak D match, TRBD1 (5 bases). Looked up from germline, CDR1 is MNHNS and CDR2 is SASEGT. Trimming pared 5 bases from V and 1 base from J, leaving 17 bases between. This CDR3 contains 16 residues. The CDR3 loop reads CASSWPGHGGNTEAFF. The DNA for the CDR3 is TGTGCCAGCAGTTGGCCAGGGCACGGAGGGAACACTGAAGCTTTCTTT.

The chain joins TRBV14 to TRBJ1-2; no reliable D call. The V and J ends lost 4 bases and 4 bases respectively, with 13 bases between them. From germline, CDR1 is SGHDN and CDR2 FVKESK. The CDR3 has 14 amino acids. This chain's CDR3 is CASSRGSLGYGYTF. In nucleotides, the CDR3 is TGTGCCAGCAGCCGCGGGTCCCTGGGCTATGGCTACACCTTC.

Details on this clonotype: A much more abundant neighbour one base away suggests this may be a read error. V is TRBV12-5 and J is TRBJ2-7; unclear D gene. Trimming took 1 base from V and 2 from J, leaving 9 bases between them. CDR3 length: 14 residues. The germline V gene has CDR1 LGHNT and CDR2 FRNRAP. The chain's CDR3 is CASGLGSSTYEQYF. The CDR3 coding sequence is TGTGCTAGTGGTTTGGGATCCAGCACCTACGAGCAGTACTTC. The full variable domain, with the rest looked up from reference TRBV12-5 and TRBJ2-7, is DARVTQTPRHKVTEMGQEVTMRCQPILGHNTVFWYRQTMMQGLELLAYFRNRAPLDDSGMPKDRFSAEMPDATLATLKIQPSEPRDSAVYFCASGLGSSTYEQYFGPGTRLTVT.

The gene calls are TRBV6-1 and TRBJ2-7, with 8 bases matching TRBD2. CDR3 size: 12 residues. CDR1 MNHNS and CDR2 SASEGT come from the germline V gene. V lost 5 bases, J lost 7 bases, and 4 bases stayed unmatched. Written as DNA, the CDR3 is TGTGCCAGCAGTTCGGGAGGGAGTGAGCAGTACTTC. It encodes CASSSGGSEQYF.